This T cell receptor beta chain was recovered during a study of blood T cell repertoires in COVID-19. About the research overall: Sites across the United States, Italy and Spain contributed samples from acute and convalescent COVID-19. T cells, B-cell-depleted T cells, or PBMCs supplied cDNA or gDNA.

Original processing notes: Reference gene primers were amplified, and this amplification served to estimate nucleated cell counts. Profiling relied on immunoSEQ multiplex PCR, and the TCRdb table lists in-frame clones only, not all of them. V and J calls and clone size are as listed in that table; D and trimming were resolved from the DNA. This sample yields about 110,000 clones, of which about 91% are seen a single time; around 0.81% belongs to the top ten. The germline V gene has CDR1 SGHVS and CDR2 FQNEAQ. Trimming took 5 bases from V and 2 from J; bases not matched to a gene: 11. The CDR3 is made up of 19 amino acids.

The sequence was obtained from a woman between 45 and 65 years old with active or convalescent COVID-19. The chain recombines TRBV7-8 with TRBJ2-1; TRBD2 matches at 14 bases. Sequenced: peripheral blood. CDR3 DNA sequence: TGTGCCAGCAGCCCGGCCGGGACTAGCGGGAGAATCACCTACAATGAGCAGTTCTTC. Residues: CASSPAGTSGRITYNEQFF.